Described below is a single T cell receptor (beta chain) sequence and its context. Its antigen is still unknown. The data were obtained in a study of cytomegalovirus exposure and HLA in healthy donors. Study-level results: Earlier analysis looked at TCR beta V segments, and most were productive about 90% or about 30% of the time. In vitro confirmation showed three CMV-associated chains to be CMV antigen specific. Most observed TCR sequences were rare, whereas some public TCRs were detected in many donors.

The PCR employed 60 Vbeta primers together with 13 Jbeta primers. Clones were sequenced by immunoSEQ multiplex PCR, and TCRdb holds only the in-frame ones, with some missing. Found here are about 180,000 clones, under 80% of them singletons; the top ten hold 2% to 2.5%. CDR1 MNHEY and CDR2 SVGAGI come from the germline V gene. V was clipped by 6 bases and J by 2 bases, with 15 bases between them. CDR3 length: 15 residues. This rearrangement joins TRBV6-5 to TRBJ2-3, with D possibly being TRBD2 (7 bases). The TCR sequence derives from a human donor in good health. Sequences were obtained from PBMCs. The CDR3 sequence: CASSPLGGATDTQYF. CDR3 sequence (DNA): TGTGCCAGCAGCCCCCTTGGGGGGGCCACAGATACGCAGTATTTT.